Each of the 29 T cell receptor beta chains below was sequenced from the same sample in a study of T cell clonality in common variable immunodeficiency. General study points: Fewer deletions and N-nucleotide insertions were reportedly seen in common variable immunodeficiency TCR beta sequences.

These TCRs' antigens remain unknown. Libraries were prepared by immunoSEQ multiplex PCR; TCRdb keeps only in-frame clonotypes and omits some of them. The sample shows approximately 20,000 clones, none of them appearing just once. Sequencing was carried out using peripheral blood mononuclear cells. These TCRs come from a human donor with common variable immunodeficiency.

This clone was observed at least ten times. The read ends 3 residues early relative to the CDR3; the germline J gene fills the gap. The chain recombines TRBV6-2 or TRBV6-3 with TRBJ2-3, with TRBD1 identical over 10 bases. The V gene end was trimmed by 4 bases and the J gene end by 3 bases; junction bases not matched to a gene: 4. Germline V lookup: CDR1 MNHEY, CDR2 SVGEGT. The CDR3 length is 15 residues. The sequenced CDR3 bases are TGTGCCAGCAGTTTGGGGACAGGGGTTACAGATACG. Protein sequence: CASSLGTGVTDT. The CDR3 in full is CASSLGTGVTDTQYF.

This clone has at least ten counts. The DNA ends 3 residues before the CDR3 does, and the rest of the CDR3 is filled in from the germline J gene. V and J are TRBV7-9 and TRBJ2-5; 7 nucleotides agree with TRBD1. CDR3 length: 14 amino acids. Per germline, CDR1 SEHNR and CDR2 FQNEAQ (reference sequence). The V gene end was trimmed by 11 bases and the J gene end by 4 bases; junction bases not matched to a gene: 13. The part of the CDR3 DNA that was read is TGTGCCTCGAGGGGGCAGGGGAGCCCAGAGACC. It codes for CASRGQGSPET. The CDR3 as a whole reads CASRGQGSPETQYF.

This clone has ten or more counts. The read finishes 3 residues shy of the CDR3 end, and the germline J gene is used to complete it. The chain employs TRBV18 and TRBJ2-5, with 9 positions matching TRBD2. The V gene end was trimmed by 3 bases and the J gene end by 1 base; junction bases not matched to a gene: 6. Germline V lookup: CDR1 KGHSH, CDR2 LQKENI. The CDR3 consists of 16 residues. The CDR3 protein is CASSPLAGTFQETQYF. CDR3 DNA (partial): TGTGCCAGCTCACCTCTAGCGGGGACATTCCAAGAGACC.

There are many counts of this clone. Sequencing ends 3 residues short of the CDR3 end; the germline J gene provides the rest. This sequence joins TRBV12-3 or TRBV12-4 and TRBJ2-1; 7 bases match TRBD2. After removal of 3 bases from V and 7 bases from J, the junction contained 9 bases not matched to a gene. The CDR3 loop spans 15 amino acids. This CDR3 reads CASSLGGDRFNEQFF. The CDR3 DNA, read in part, is TGTGCCAGCAGTTTGGGGGGGGATCGGTTTAATGAG.

This clone was counted at least ten times. The observed sequence ends 3 residues before the CDR3 terminus, with the missing tail filled in from the germline J gene. The chain has TRBV5-1 and TRBJ1-4; no definite D call. V lost 0 bases, J lost 1 base, and 4 bases lay in between. The CDR3 has 14 amino acids. Germline V gene lookup returns CDR1 SGHRS and CDR2 YFSETQ. Incomplete CDR3 DNA: TGCGCCAGCAGCTTGGGACAAACTAATGAAAAA. Translation: CASSLGQTNEK. The whole CDR3 sequence is CASSLGQTNEKLFF.

Ten or more counts support this clone. The read ends 3 residues early relative to the CDR3; the germline J gene fills the gap. This rearrangement joins TRBV5-1 to TRBJ1-1; TRBD1 is a possible D gene (5 bases). V gave up 6 bases and J gave up 5 bases, with 17 bases separating them. CDR1 and CDR2 (germline): SGHRS, YFSETQ. The length of the CDR3 is 14 residues. The CDR3 bases that were read are TGCGCCAGCAAGGGGCAGGGAAGTAATACTGAA. This encodes CASKGQGSNTE. The entire CDR3 reads CASKGQGSNTEAFF.

This clone has at least ten counts. Read sequence stops 3 residues before the CDR3 end, and the germline J gene provides the missing end. The chain couples TRBV20-1 to TRBJ2-4, with TRBD2 matching over 11 bases. Germline CDR1 is DFQATT and CDR2 is SNEGSKA (reference sequence). The ends lost 1 base at V and 6 bases at J; junction bases unmatched: 5. The CDR3 covers 15 residues. The CDR3 loop is CSARALTSGGNIQYF. The sequenced part of the CDR3 DNA is TGCAGTGCTAGAGCCCTCACTAGCGGGGGAAACATT.

A note on this clone: The CDR3 end falls 3 residues outside the read, so it is completed with the germline J gene. The chain uses TRBV20-1 and TRBJ1-2; TRBD1 might be the D (5 bases). Germline CDR1 and CDR2: DFQATT and SNEGSKA (reference sequence). Trimming cost V 3 bases and J 0 bases, with 11 bases left between them. CDR3 length: 14 residues. Incomplete CDR3 DNA: TGCAGTGCTAGCCGGCAGGGAACTAACTATGGC. Residues: CSASRQGTNYG. The CDR3 as a whole reads CSASRQGTNYGYTF.

This clone was seen ten or more times. The read is 3 residues too short to cover the CDR3 end, so that end is filled in from the germline J gene. This chain uses TRBV20-1 with TRBJ2-7, with D possibly TRBD1 on 5 matching bases. Germline CDR1 and CDR2: DFQATT and SNEGSKA (reference sequence). V was clipped by 6 bases and J by 6 bases, with 24 bases between them. The CDR3 totals 15 residues. The chain's CDR3 is CSATISSAGFGEQYF. CDR3 bases read: TGCAGTGCCACCATTTCGAGTGCAGGGTTCGGCGAG.

The table lists this clone with many counts. The CDR3 goes on 3 residues after the read ends, and that part is filled in from the germline J gene. This chain joins TRBV19 and TRBJ1-2, with 11 bases fitting TRBD1. CDR1 and CDR2 (germline): LNHDA, SQIVND (reference sequence). The CDR3 covers 16 residues. CDR3 loop: CASISNAGQGARGYTF. The sequenced part of the CDR3 DNA is TGTGCCAGTATCTCCAACGCCGGACAGGGGGCGCGAGGC.

This clone was recorded many times. Coverage ceases 3 residues before the CDR3 finishes, and the germline J gene fills in the end. This sequence joins TRBV19 and TRBJ1-2; 9 bases line up with TRBD1. Germline-derived CDR1 and CDR2 are LNHDA and SQIVND (reference sequence). V was pared by 7 bases and J by 3 bases, with 6 bases of the junction left unmatched. The CDR3 runs 14 residues. The CDR3 protein is CASNPTGGDYGYTF. The covered CDR3 bases are TGTGCCAGTAACCCGACAGGGGGTGACTATGGC.

This clone was counted ten times or more. The read gets to within 3 residues of the CDR3 end, and the germline J gene fills in the rest. The V gene is TRBV10-3, the J gene TRBJ2-5; 10 bases map to TRBD1. Per germline, CDR1 ENHRY and CDR2 SYGVKD. V shed 5 bases, J shed 4 bases, and the junction held 10 bases outside the gene matches. This CDR3 spans 16 amino acids. CDR3 DNA (partial): TGTGCCATCAGTACCGGGACAGGGGCGATGCTAGAGACC. It codes for CAISTGTGAMLET. The whole CDR3 protein reads CAISTGTGAMLETQYF.

Points on this clone: Its ends do not fully match the called genes, so a read error is possible. The CDR3 extends 3 residues past the end of the read, so its final part is completed from the germline J gene. The J gene is TRBJ1-4, the V gene TRBV7-9; 7 nucleotides agree with TRBD1. There are 14 residues in the CDR3. Per germline, CDR1 SEHNR and CDR2 FQNEAQ (reference sequence). The CDR3 loop reads CSSSSGTAGEKLFF. The CDR3 DNA, read in part, is TGTTCCAGCAGTTCCGGGACAGCGGGCGAAAAA.

This clone was seen ten or more times. The CDR3 DNA, read in part, is TGCGCCAGCAGCCAAGGAGCTAGCGGAAACTACGAG. Translated, it gives CASSQGASGNYE. The whole CDR3 protein reads CASSQGASGNYEQYF. The chain joins TRBV4-1 to TRBJ2-7, with 7 bases lining up with TRBD2. The read ends 3 residues before the CDR3 terminus; that terminus is restored from the germline J gene. Germline CDR1 is MGHRA and CDR2 is YSYEKL. The J segment lost 3 bases and the V segment lost 1 base, leaving 6 bases of the junction unmatched. The CDR3 totals 15 residues.

This clone has at least ten counts. The observed sequence ends 3 residues before the CDR3 terminus, with the missing tail filled in from the germline J gene. This sequence joins TRBV7-9 and TRBJ2-5; the D gene is possibly TRBD2 (6 bases). This CDR3 is 14 amino acids long. Deletions cut 1 base from V and 5 bases from J, with 11 bases between. In germline, CDR1 is SEHNR, CDR2 FQNEAQ (reference sequence). CDR3 loop: CASSLGYGGETQYF. The sequenced CDR3 bases are TGTGCCAGCAGCTTAGGATATGGGGGGGAGACC.

The sample holds many counts of this clone. The read halts 3 residues ahead of the CDR3 end, with the missing end drawn from the germline J gene. The V call is TRBV2, the J call TRBJ2-5, with D unclear. Germline V gene sequence: CDR1 SNHLY, CDR2 FYNNEI. The length of the CDR3 is 14 residues. Trimming pared 6 bases from V and 7 bases from J, leaving 18 bases between. The CDR3 is CASRKNYSPGTQYF. Incomplete CDR3 DNA: TGTGCCAGCAGGAAAAACTATAGCCCGGGGACC.

As to this clone: The CDR3 extends 3 residues past the end of the read, so its final part is completed from the germline J gene. The chain carries TRBV5-1 and TRBJ2-1; 13 bases are shared with TRBD2. Germline V gene sequence: CDR1 SGHRS, CDR2 YFSETQ. The ends lost 4 bases at V and 8 bases at J; junction bases unmatched: 9. The CDR3 spans 16 residues. The part of the CDR3 DNA that was read is TGCGCCAGCAGCCCGCGGACTAGCGGGGGAGGTCATGAG. Translated: CASSPRTSGGGHE. The whole CDR3 reads CASSPRTSGGGHEQFF. Variable domain in full (rest from reference TRBV5-1 and TRBJ2-1): KAGVTQTPRYLIKTRGQQVTLSCSPISGHRSVSWYQQTPGQGLQFLFEYFSETQRNKGNFPGRFSGRQFSNSRSEMNVSTLELGDSALYLCASSPRTSGGGHEQFFGPGTRLTVL.

This clone was recorded at least ten times. One junction end does not reproduce the germline sequence, and a read error may be involved. The CDR3 end is not reached by the read, which stops 3 residues before it; the germline J gene fills it in. The chain employs TRBV4-2 and TRBJ2-1; 8 bases fit TRBD2. The CDR3 loop spans 16 amino acids. From germline, CDR1 is LGHNA and CDR2 YNFKEQ. The CDR3 bases that were read are TGCGCCAGCAGCCAAGAGGCGGGGGGAAACAACAATGAG. It encodes CASSQEAGGNNNE. The full CDR3 protein is CASSQEAGGNNNEQFF.

This clone was recorded many times. The read ends 3 residues before the CDR3 terminus; that terminus is restored from the germline J gene. The chain combines TRBV18 with TRBJ2-7; the D is unclear. Germline V gives CDR1 KGHSH, CDR2 LQKENI. The CDR3 totals 11 residues. V lost 3 bases, J lost 6 bases, and 6 bases lay in between. The DNA read from the CDR3 is TGTGCCAGCTCACCCCCGGGCGAG. The encoded protein is CASSPPGE. The whole CDR3 protein is CASSPPGEQYF.

Remarks on this clone: Read sequence stops 3 residues before the CDR3 end, and the germline J gene provides the missing end. J is TRBJ1-2 and V is TRBV19, with 8 bases that match TRBD1. Germline V gives CDR1 LNHDA, CDR2 SQIVND (reference sequence). Losses at the gene ends were 0 bases for V and 5 bases for J; bases not matched to a gene: 8. The CDR3 totals 16 residues. Incomplete CDR3 DNA: TGTGCCAGTAGTATAGATCGGTGGGACAGGAGATATGGC. It yields the protein CASSIDRWDRRYG. The entire CDR3 protein is CASSIDRWDRRYGYTF.

This clone was detected many times. The CDR3 here is CASRDWNEQYF. Incomplete CDR3 DNA: TGTGCCAGCAGAGACTGGAACGAG. The gene calls are TRBV6-2 or TRBV6-3 and TRBJ2-7; D gene unclear. The CDR3 goes on 3 residues after the read ends, and that part is filled in from the germline J gene. Germline loops: CDR1 MNHEY, CDR2 SVGEGT. The CDR3 covers 11 residues. The V end was cut by 6 bases, the J end by 5 bases, with 8 bases between.

This clone was counted ten times or more. The sequence runs out 3 residues before the end of the CDR3; the remainder is reconstructed from the germline J gene. J is TRBJ1-5 and V is TRBV18, with 12 nucleotides matching TRBD1. CDR1 is KGHSH and CDR2 is LQKENI in the germline V gene. V shed 3 bases and J 6 bases; nucleotides not matched to a gene: 3. This CDR3 comprises 15 residues. The CDR3 loop is CASSPGQGASQPQHF. CDR3 bases read: TGTGCCAGCTCACCGGGACAGGGGGCGAGTCAGCCC.

This clone was picked up many times. From the germline J gene comes the end of the CDR3, since the read stops 3 residues before it. The J gene is TRBJ1-1, the V gene TRBV2; 7 nucleotides line up with TRBD1. CDR1 and CDR2 (germline): SNHLY, FYNNEI. This CDR3 region has 13 residues. Trimming cost V 7 bases and J 6 bases; bases outside gene matches: 8. The sequenced part of the CDR3 DNA is TGTGCCAGCAAAGTAAGACAGGGCCCTGAA. Its protein product is CASKVRQGPE. The complete CDR3 sequence is CASKVRQGPEAFF.

This clone was counted a few times. The CDR3 goes on 3 residues after the read ends, and that part is filled in from the germline J gene. The rearrangement links TRBV11-3 to TRBJ2-1; 7 bases line up with TRBD2. The germline V gene encodes CDR1 SGHNT and CDR2 YENEEA. The J segment lost 9 bases and the V segment lost 5 bases, leaving 4 bases of the junction unmatched. The CDR3 runs 12 residues. Partial CDR3 DNA: TGTGCCAGCAGCGTGGGGGGGACTGAG. Translation gives CASSVGGTE. In full, the CDR3 reads CASSVGGTEQFF.

This clone was counted many times. The read ends 3 residues early relative to the CDR3; the germline J gene fills the gap. The V call is TRBV20-1, the J call TRBJ2-3; D perhaps matches TRBD2 (6 bases). This CDR3 spans 15 amino acids. Per germline, CDR1 DFQATT and CDR2 SNEGSKA (reference sequence). V lost 3 bases to trimming and J lost 2 bases, with 15 bases between them. Incomplete CDR3 DNA: TGCAGTGCTAGCGGAAGGGGACTGGTCACAGATACG. It is translated as CSASGRGLVTDT. The complete CDR3 sequence is CSASGRGLVTDTQYF.

This clone was seen ten or more times. The read is 3 residues too short to cover the CDR3 end, so that end is filled in from the germline J gene. This chain joins TRBV29-1 and TRBJ2-7; 9 nucleotides line up with TRBD2. Trimming at V came to 4 bases and at J to 5 bases, leaving 21 bases not matched to a gene. The V gene's germline CDR1 is SQVTM and CDR2 ANQGSEA. This CDR3 comprises 18 residues. CDR3 bases read: TGCAGCGTTGTTCCCTTGCAGGGTTGGACTAGCGAACCCAACGAG. Its protein product is CSVVPLQGWTSEPNE. The whole CDR3 protein reads CSVVPLQGWTSEPNEQYF.

This clone was picked up many times. Sequencing ends 3 residues short of the CDR3 end; the germline J gene provides the rest. The chain links TRBV30 to TRBJ1-4, with 8 bases lining up with TRBD1. The CDR3 runs to 11 residues. Trimming took 8 bases from V and 7 from J; bases not matched to a gene: 3. Germline V lookup: CDR1 GTSNPN, CDR2 SVGIG (reference sequence). CDR3 residues: CAGQGIEKLFF. The sequenced CDR3 bases are TGTGCCGGACAGGGTATTGAAAAA.

This clone was detected ten times or more. The read ends 3 residues shy of where the CDR3 ends; the end is completed using the germline J gene. The V call is TRBV5-1, the J call TRBJ2-2, with 7 bases that match TRBD1. This CDR3 spans 16 amino acids. The germline V gene has CDR1 SGHRS and CDR2 YFSETQ. After removal of 4 bases from V and 1 base from J, the junction contained 7 bases not matched to a gene. CDR3 residues: CASSTWTGLNTGELFF. The DNA read from the CDR3 is TGCGCCAGCAGCACATGGACAGGATTGAACACCGGGGAG.

The table lists this clone with many counts. Read data end 3 residues before the CDR3 end; the end is taken from the germline J gene. This chain connects TRBV13 to TRBJ1-2; D remains unclear. V lost 2 bases, J lost 0 bases, and 10 bases lay in between. Germline V CDR1 and CDR2: PRHDT, FYEKMQ (reference sequence). The CDR3 is 15 amino acids. The part of the CDR3 DNA that was read is TGTGCCAGCAGCTTACGCACGGTGCCTAACTATGGC. Residues: CASSLRTVPNYG. The entire CDR3 sequence reads CASSLRTVPNYGYTF.